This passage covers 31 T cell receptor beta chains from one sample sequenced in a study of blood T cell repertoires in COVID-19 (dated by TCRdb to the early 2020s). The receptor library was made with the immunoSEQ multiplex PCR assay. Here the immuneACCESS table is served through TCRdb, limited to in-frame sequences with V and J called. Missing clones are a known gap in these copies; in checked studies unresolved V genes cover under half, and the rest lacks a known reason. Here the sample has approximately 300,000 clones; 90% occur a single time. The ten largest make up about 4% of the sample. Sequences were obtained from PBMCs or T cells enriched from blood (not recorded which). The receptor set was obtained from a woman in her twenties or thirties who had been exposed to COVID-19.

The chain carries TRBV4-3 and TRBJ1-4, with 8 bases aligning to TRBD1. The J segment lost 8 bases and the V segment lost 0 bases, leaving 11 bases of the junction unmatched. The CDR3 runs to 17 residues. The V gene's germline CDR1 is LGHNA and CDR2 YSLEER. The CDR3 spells CASSQDSPGGAGEKLFF. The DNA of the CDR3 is TGCGCCAGCAGCCAAGATTCTCCAGGGGGCGCTGGGGAAAAACTGTTTTTT.

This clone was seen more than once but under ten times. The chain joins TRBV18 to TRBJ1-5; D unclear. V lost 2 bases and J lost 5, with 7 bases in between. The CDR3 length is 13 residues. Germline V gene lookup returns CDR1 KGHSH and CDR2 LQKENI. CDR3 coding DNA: TGTGCCAGCTCACCAGCAGAGGATCAGCCCCAGCATTTT. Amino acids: CASSPAEDQPQHF.

CDR3 nucleotides: TGTGCCATCAGATCACAGGGGGCATATGGCTACACCTTC. It encodes CAIRSQGAYGYTF. This chain uses TRBV10-3 with TRBJ1-2; 9 bases line up with TRBD1. This CDR3 is 13 amino acids long. Germline CDR1 and CDR2: ENHRY and SYGVKD. Unmatched junction bases numbered 4, after V lost 6 bases and J lost 5 bases.

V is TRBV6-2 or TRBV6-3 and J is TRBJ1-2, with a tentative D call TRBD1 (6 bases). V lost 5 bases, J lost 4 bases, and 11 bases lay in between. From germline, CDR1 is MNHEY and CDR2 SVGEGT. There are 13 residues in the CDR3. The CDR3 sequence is CASSQGQIYGYTF. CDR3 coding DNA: TGTGCCAGCAGTCAAGGACAGATCTATGGCTACACCTTC.

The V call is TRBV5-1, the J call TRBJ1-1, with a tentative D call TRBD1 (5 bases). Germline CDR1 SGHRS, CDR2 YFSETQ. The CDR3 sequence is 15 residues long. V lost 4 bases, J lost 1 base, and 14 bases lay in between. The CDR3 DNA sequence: TGCGCCAGCAGCCGGGAGGGGCGCGGGAACACTGAAGCTTTCTTT. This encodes CASSREGRGNTEAFF.

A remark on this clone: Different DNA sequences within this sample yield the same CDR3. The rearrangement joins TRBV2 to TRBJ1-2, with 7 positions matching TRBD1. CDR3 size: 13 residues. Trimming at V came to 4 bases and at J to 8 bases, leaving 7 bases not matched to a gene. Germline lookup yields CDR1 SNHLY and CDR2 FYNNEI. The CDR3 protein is CASSGTGVGGYTF. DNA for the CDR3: TGTGCCAGCAGTGGCACAGGGGTCGGGGGCTACACCTTC.

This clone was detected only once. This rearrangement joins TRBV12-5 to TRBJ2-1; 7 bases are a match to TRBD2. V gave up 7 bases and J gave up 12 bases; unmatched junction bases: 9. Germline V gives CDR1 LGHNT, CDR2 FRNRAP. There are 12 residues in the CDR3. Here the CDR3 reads CASEWSRGRQFF. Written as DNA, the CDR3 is TGTGCTAGTGAATGGTCGCGGGGGAGGCAGTTCTTC.

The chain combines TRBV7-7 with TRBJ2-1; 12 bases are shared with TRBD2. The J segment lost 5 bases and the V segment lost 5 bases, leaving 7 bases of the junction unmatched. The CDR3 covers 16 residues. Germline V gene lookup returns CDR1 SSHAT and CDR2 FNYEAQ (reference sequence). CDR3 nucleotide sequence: TGTGCCAGCAGCCGACTAGCGGGGGAGCTAGACAATGAGCAGTTCTTC. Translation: CASSRLAGELDNEQFF.

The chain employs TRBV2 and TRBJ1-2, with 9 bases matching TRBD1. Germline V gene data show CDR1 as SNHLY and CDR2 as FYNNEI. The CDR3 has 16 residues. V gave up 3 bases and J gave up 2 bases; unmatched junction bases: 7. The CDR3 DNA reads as TGTGCCAGCAGTGAGGGCTACAGGGGGCGAAACTATGGCTACACCTTC. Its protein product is CASSEGYRGRNYGYTF.

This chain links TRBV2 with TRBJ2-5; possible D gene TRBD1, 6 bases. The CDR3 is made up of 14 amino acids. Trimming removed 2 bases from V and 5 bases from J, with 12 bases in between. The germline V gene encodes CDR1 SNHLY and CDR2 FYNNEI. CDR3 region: CASSEQGNGETQYF. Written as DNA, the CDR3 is TGTGCCAGCAGTGAACAGGGGAATGGGGAGACCCAGTACTTC. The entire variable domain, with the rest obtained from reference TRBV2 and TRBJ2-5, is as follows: EPEVTQTPSHQVTQMGQEVILRCVPISNHLYFYWYRQILGQKVEFLVSFYNNEISEKSEIFDDQFSVERPDGSNFTLKIRSTKLEDSAMYFCASSEQGNGETQYFGPGTRLLVL.

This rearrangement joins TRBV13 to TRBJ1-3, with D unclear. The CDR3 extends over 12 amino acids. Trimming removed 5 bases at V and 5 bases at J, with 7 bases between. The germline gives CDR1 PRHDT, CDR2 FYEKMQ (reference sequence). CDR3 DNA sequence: TGTGCCAGCAGCATCGAGAGAAACACCATATATTTT. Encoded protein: CASSIERNTIYF.

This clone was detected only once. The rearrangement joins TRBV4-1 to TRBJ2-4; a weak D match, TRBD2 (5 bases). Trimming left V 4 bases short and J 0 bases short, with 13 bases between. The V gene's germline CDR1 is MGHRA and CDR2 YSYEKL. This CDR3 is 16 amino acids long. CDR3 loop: CASSPTEALAKNIQYF. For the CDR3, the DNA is TGCGCCAGCAGCCCGACGGAGGCGCTAGCCAAAAACATTCAGTACTTC.

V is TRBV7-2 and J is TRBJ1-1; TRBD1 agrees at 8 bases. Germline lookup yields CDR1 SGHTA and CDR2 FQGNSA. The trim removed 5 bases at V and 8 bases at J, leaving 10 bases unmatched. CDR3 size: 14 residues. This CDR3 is CASSPLFGTGEAFF. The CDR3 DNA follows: TGTGCCAGCAGCCCCCTTTTCGGGACAGGAGAAGCTTTCTTT.

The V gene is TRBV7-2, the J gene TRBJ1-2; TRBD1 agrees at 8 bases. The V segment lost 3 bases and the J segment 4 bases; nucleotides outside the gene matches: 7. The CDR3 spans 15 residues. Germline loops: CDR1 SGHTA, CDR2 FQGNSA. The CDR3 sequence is CASSFSPQGGYGYTF. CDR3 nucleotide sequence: TGTGCCAGCAGCTTTTCCCCACAGGGGGGCTATGGCTACACCTTC.

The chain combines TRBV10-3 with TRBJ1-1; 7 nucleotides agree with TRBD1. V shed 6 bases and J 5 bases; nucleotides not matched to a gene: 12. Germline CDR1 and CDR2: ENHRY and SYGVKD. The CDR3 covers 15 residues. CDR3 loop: CAIRPGQKMSTEAFF. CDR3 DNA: TGTGCCATCAGACCGGGACAGAAGATGAGTACTGAAGCTTTCTTT.

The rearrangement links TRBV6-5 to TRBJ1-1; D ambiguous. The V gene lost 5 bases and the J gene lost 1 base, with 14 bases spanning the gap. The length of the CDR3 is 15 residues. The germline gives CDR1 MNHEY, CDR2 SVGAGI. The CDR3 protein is CASSLRNGGNTEAFF. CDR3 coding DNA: TGTGCCAGCAGTCTCCGAAATGGAGGGAACACTGAAGCTTTCTTT.

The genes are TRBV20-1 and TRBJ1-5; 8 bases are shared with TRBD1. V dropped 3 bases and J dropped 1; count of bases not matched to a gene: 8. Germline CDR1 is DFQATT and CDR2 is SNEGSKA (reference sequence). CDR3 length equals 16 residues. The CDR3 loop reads CSASTLTGESNQPQHF. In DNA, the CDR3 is TGCAGTGCTAGTACTCTGACAGGGGAAAGCAATCAGCCCCAGCATTTT.

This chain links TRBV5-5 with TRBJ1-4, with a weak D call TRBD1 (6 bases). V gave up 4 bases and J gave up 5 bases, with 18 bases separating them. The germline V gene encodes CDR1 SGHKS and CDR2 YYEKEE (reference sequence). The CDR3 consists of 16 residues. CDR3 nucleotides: TGTGCCAGCAGCCCTTGGTCAGGGGCTCCAAATGAAAAACTGTTTTTT. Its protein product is CASSPWSGAPNEKLFF. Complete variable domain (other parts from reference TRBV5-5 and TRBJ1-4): DAGVTQSPTHLIKTRGQQVTLRCSPISGHKSVSWYQQVLGQGPQFIFQYYEKEERGRGNFPDRFSARQFPNYSSELNVNALLLGDSALYLCASSPWSGAPNEKLFFGSGTQLSVL.

The CDR3 region has the DNA TGTGCCAGCAGCCGCGGGACAGGCCTCTACGAGCAGTACTTC. Protein sequence: CASSRGTGLYEQYF. The V and J genes are TRBV7-9 and TRBJ2-7, with 8 bases identical to TRBD1. The CDR3 covers 14 residues. The germline CDR1 and CDR2 sequences are SEHNR and FQNEAQ (reference sequence). V trimming: 5 bases; J trimming: 3 bases; junction bases outside the gene matches: 6.

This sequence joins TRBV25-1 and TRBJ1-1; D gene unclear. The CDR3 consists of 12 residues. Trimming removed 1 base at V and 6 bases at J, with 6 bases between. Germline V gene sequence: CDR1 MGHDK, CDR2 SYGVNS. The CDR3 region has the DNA TGTGCCAGCAGTGAATCGTCAGCTGAAGCTTTCTTT. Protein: CASSESSAEAFF.

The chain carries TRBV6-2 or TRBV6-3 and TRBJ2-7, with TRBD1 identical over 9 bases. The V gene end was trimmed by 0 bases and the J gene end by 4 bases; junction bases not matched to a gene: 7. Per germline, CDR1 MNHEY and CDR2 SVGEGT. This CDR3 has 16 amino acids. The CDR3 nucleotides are TGTGCCAGCAGTTACTCCTTGGACAGGGGCGCGTACGAGCAGTACTTC. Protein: CASSYSLDRGAYEQYF.

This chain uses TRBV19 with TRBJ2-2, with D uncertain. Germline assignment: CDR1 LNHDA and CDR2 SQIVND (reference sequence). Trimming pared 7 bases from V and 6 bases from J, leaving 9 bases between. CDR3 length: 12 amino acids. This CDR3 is CASMGPAGELFF. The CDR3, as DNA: TGTGCCAGTATGGGCCCAGCCGGGGAGCTGTTTTTT. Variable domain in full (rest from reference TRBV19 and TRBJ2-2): DGGITQSPKYLFRKEGQNVTLSCEQNLNHDAMYWYRQDPGQGLRLIYYSQIVNDFQKGDIAEGYSVSREKKESFPLTVTSAQKNPTAFYLCASMGPAGELFFGEGSRLTVL.

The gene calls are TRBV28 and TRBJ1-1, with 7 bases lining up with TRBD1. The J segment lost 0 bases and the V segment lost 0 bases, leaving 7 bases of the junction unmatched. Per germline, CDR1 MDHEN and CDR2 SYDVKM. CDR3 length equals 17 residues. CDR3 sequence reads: CASSLWQGESLNTEAFF. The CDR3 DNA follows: TGTGCCAGCAGTTTATGGCAGGGGGAGAGTCTGAACACTGAAGCTTTCTTT.

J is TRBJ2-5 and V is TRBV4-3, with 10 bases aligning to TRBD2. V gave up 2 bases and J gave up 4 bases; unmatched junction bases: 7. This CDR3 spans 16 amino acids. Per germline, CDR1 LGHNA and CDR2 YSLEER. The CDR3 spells CASSQSKRGGSETQYF. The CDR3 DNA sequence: TGCGCCAGCAGCCAATCCAAGCGGGGGGGCTCAGAGACCCAGTACTTC.

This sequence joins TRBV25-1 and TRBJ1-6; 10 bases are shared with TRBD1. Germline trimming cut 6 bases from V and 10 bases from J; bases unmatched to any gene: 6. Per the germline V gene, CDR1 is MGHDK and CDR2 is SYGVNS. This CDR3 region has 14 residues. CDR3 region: CASRTGGIRSPLHF. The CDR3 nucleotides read TGTGCCAGCAGGACAGGGGGCATACGGTCACCCCTCCACTTT.

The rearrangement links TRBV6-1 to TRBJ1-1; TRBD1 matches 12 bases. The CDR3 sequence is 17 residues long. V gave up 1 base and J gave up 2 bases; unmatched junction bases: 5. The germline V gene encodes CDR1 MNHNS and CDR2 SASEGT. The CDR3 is CASSEGDRGPFNTEAFF. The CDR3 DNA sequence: TGTGCCAGCAGTGAAGGGGACAGGGGGCCCTTCAACACTGAAGCTTTCTTT.

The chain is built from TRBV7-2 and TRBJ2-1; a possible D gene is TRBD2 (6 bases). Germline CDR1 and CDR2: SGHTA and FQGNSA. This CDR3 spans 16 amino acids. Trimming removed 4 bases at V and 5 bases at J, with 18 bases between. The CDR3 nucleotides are TGTGCCAGCAGCTCAACCCCCGGGAGCCACAACAATGAGCAGTTCTTC. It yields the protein CASSSTPGSHNNEQFF.

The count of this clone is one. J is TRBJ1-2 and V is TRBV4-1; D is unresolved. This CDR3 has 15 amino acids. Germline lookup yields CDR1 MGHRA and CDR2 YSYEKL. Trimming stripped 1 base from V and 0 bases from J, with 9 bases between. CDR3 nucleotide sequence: TGCGCCAGCAGCCAAGGGCTCCTTACTAACTATGGCTACACCTTC. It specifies CASSQGLLTNYGYTF.

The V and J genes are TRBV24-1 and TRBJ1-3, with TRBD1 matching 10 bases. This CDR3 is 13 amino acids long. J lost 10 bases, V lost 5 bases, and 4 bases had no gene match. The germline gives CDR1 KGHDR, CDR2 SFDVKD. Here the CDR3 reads CATSGDRGLTIYF. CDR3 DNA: TGTGCCACCAGTGGGGACAGGGGCCTTACCATATATTTT.

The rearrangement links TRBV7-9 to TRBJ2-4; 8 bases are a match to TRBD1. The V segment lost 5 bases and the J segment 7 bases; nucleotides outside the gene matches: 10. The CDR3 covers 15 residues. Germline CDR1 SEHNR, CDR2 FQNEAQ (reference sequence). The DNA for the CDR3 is TGTGCCAGCAGCAACCCTGAGCGGACAGGGAACATTCAGTACTTC. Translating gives CASSNPERTGNIQYF. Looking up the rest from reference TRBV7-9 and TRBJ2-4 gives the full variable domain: DTGVSQNPRHKITKRGQNVTFRCDPISEHNRLYWYRQTLGQGPEFLTYFQNEAQLEKSRLLSDRFSAERPKGSFSTLEIQRTEQGDSAMYLCASSNPERTGNIQYFGAGTRLSVL.

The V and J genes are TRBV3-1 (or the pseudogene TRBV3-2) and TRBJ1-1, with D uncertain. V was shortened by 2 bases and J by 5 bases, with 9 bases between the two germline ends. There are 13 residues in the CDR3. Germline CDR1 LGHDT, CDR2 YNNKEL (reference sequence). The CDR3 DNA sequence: TGTGCCAGCAGCCAACGGCACGGGACTGAAGCTTTCTTT. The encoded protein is CASSQRHGTEAFF.